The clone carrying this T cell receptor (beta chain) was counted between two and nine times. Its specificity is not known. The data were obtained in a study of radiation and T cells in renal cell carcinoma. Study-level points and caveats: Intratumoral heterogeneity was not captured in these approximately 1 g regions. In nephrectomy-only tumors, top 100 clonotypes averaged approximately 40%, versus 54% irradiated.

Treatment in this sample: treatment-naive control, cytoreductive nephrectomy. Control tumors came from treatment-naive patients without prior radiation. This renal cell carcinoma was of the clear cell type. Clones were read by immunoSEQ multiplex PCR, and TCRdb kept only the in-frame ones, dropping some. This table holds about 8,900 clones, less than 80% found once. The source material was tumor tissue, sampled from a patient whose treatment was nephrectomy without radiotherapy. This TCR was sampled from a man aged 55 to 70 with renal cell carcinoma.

Here the CDR3 DNA reads TGCGCCAGCAGCTTGGCTAGCGGGGGGCCATACAATGAGCAGTTCTTC. Its translation: CASSLASGGPYNEQFF. The rearrangement links TRBV5-1 to TRBJ2-1, with TRBD2 identical over 11 bases. In germline, CDR1 is SGHRS, CDR2 YFSETQ. V gave up 0 bases and J gave up 4 bases; unmatched junction bases: 3. This CDR3 region has 16 residues. Full variable domain (missing parts from reference TRBV5-1 and TRBJ2-1): KAGVTQTPRYLIKTRGQQVTLSCSPISGHRSVSWYQQTPGQGLQFLFEYFSETQRNKGNFPGRFSGRQFSNSRSEMNVSTLELGDSALYLCASSLASGGPYNEQFFGPGTRLTVL.